Below are 23 T cell receptor beta chains sequenced from a single sample in a study of beta chain features in type 1 diabetes. Whole-study findings and limits: Among patients with Type 1 diabetes, TCRB CDR3s were moderately but significantly shorter in every one of the four CD4+ subsets.

No antigen is known for these receptors. Sequenced material consisted of expressed TCRB transcripts (all of the isolated RNA was reverse transcribed). Data came from immunoSEQ multiplex PCR; TCRdb stores just in-frame clones and leaves some out. The data contain 600,000 or so clones, 12% of them singletons. The sequenced sample was naive CD4+ T cells from blood. Every receptor here comes from a man between 25 and 39 years old with type 1 diabetes.

The chain recombines TRBV7-2 with TRBJ2-3; D unresolved. Germline V gives CDR1 SGHTA, CDR2 FQGNSA. Trimming took 3 bases from V and 3 from J, leaving 7 bases between them. The CDR3 sequence is 13 residues long. CDR3 DNA sequence: TGTGCCAGCAGCTTTGTGGAGACAGATACGCAGTATTTT. This codes for CASSFVETDTQYF.

This clone was counted a few times. This CDR3 is CASSQDRRGLEETQYF. CDR3 sequence (DNA): TGTGCCAGCAGCCAAGATCGAAGGGGACTCGAGGAGACCCAGTACTTC. The chain has TRBV14 and TRBJ2-5, with a weak D call TRBD2 (6 bases). Between the trimmed V and J ends, which lost 0 bases and 5 bases, there was a span of 16 bases. Germline V lookup: CDR1 SGHDN, CDR2 FVKESK. The CDR3 length is 16 residues.

This CDR3 reads CASSVGTGNRLSGNTIYF. Here the CDR3 DNA reads TGTGCCAGCAGCGTAGGGACAGGGAATCGGCTGTCTGGAAACACCATATATTTT. The chain combines TRBV9 with TRBJ1-3; 8 nucleotides line up with TRBD1. The ends lost 0 bases at V and 1 base at J; junction bases unmatched: 9. CDR3 size: 18 residues. Per the germline V gene, CDR1 is SGDLS and CDR2 is YYNGEE.

This clone was found a few times. Other DNA sequences in this specimen translate into the identical CDR3. The gene calls are TRBV28 and TRBJ2-5; unclear D gene. Germline lookup yields CDR1 MDHEN and CDR2 SYDVKM. CDR3 length: 10 residues. V was pared by 6 bases and J by 5 bases, with 4 bases between. The CDR3 DNA reads as TGTGCCAGCAGAGGGGAGACCCAGTACTTC. This sequence encodes CASRGETQYF.

This clone has a handful of counts. The rearrangement links TRBV30 to TRBJ1-4; D gene unclear. There are 13 residues in the CDR3. V was pared by 1 base and J by 8 bases, with 11 bases between. Germline CDR1 is GTSNPN and CDR2 is SVGIG (reference sequence). CDR3 DNA sequence: TGTGCCTGGAGTGCCGCTCTAGGGGAAAAACTGTTTTTT. It is translated as CAWSAALGEKLFF.

This sequence joins TRBV29-1 and TRBJ1-1; D is ambiguous. This CDR3 has 13 residues. Per the germline V gene, CDR1 is SQVTM and CDR2 is ANQGSEA. V was trimmed by 6 bases and J by 3 bases, leaving 14 bases between them. CDR3: CSVSTSLDTEAFF. The CDR3 DNA reads as TGCAGCGTCTCTACGAGCCTGGACACTGAAGCTTTCTTT.

This clone occurred a few times. The genes are TRBV7-9 and TRBJ2-5; TRBD1 aligns across 8 bases. V lost 5 bases and J lost 4; bases outside the gene matches: 15. This CDR3 is 17 amino acids long. The germline CDR1 and CDR2 sequences are SEHNR and FQNEAQ (reference sequence). The CDR3 region is CASSPRTGSRERETQYF. Here the CDR3 DNA reads TGTGCCAGCAGCCCACGGACAGGGTCTCGGGAGAGAGAGACCCAGTACTTC.

The chain combines TRBV5-4 with TRBJ2-3; D possibly corresponds to TRBD2 (6 bases). From germline, CDR1 is SGHNT and CDR2 YYREEE (reference sequence). The CDR3 is 15 residues long. Trimming took 4 bases from V and 5 from J, leaving 17 bases between them. CDR3 sequence: CASSELWGDGDTQYF. As DNA, the CDR3 is TGTGCCAGCAGCGAACTATGGGGGGATGGAGATACGCAGTATTTT.

This clone has just a few counts. J is TRBJ2-6 and V is TRBV30; tentatively, D is TRBD2 (7 bases). Germline CDR1 is GTSNPN and CDR2 is SVGIG (reference sequence). Trimming left V 5 bases short and J 7 bases short, with 21 bases between. This CDR3 contains 16 residues. CDR3 DNA: TGTGCCTGGTGTACTGGGGGGGGCACTAGTGCCAACGTCCTGACTTTC. As protein: CAWCTGGGTSANVLTF.

This clone was found a few times. The CDR3 spells CAIRRGDRGSGANVLTF. The CDR3 region has the DNA TGTGCCATCAGACGGGGGGACAGGGGTTCTGGGGCCAACGTCCTGACTTTC. The chain joins TRBV10-3 to TRBJ2-6; 10 nucleotides match TRBD1. CDR1 is ENHRY, CDR2 SYGVKD, per germline. CDR3 size: 17 residues. V dropped 6 bases and J dropped 1; count of bases not matched to a gene: 6.

The chain has TRBV7-9 and TRBJ1-2, with D possibly being TRBD1 (6 bases). The CDR3 runs 16 residues. The V end was cut by 5 bases, the J end by 5 bases, with 21 bases between. Germline V CDR1 and CDR2: SEHNR, FQNEAQ (reference sequence). This chain's CDR3 is CASSKGQTMGAYGYTF. The CDR3 coding sequence is TGTGCCAGCAGCAAAGGGCAAACTATGGGGGCATATGGCTACACCTTC.

The rearrangement uses TRBV4-3 and TRBJ2-6; TRBD2 matches at 8 bases. Unmatched junction bases numbered 1, after V lost 0 bases and J lost 0 bases. This CDR3 is 17 amino acids long. In germline, CDR1 is LGHNA, CDR2 YSLEER. The CDR3 here is CASSQDAGGSGANVLTF. In nucleotides, the CDR3 is TGCGCCAGCAGCCAAGATGCGGGGGGCTCTGGGGCCAACGTCCTGACTTTC.

The V gene is TRBV27, the J gene TRBJ1-6, with D perhaps TRBD1 (5 bases). The germline V gene encodes CDR1 MNHEY and CDR2 SMNVEV (reference sequence). The germline V and J ends were trimmed by 5 bases and 10 bases, with 18 bases remaining between them. The CDR3 contains 15 residues. The CDR3 protein is CASSPRQTAQSPLHF. The CDR3 nucleotides are TGTGCCAGCAGTCCCCGACAGACAGCTCAATCACCCCTCCACTTT.

This clone has just a few counts. V is TRBV29-1 and J is TRBJ1-2, with 10 bases matching TRBD1. V lost 2 bases and J lost 6; bases outside the gene matches: 3. The CDR3 loop spans 13 amino acids. Germline CDR1 reads SQVTM; CDR2 reads ANQGSEA. The CDR3 DNA is TGCAGCGTTGAAAGGGACAGGGGAAATGGCTACACCTTC. The encoded protein is CSVERDRGNGYTF.

This clone was detected only a few times. The CDR3, as DNA: TGTGCCAGCAATAGACCGGGACAGGGATCCTACGAGCAGTACTTC. Its translation is CASNRPGQGSYEQYF. The chain has TRBV28 and TRBJ2-7; TRBD1 matches 9 bases. The V gene's germline CDR1 is MDHEN and CDR2 SYDVKM. The ends lost 7 bases at V and 1 base at J; junction bases unmatched: 8. This CDR3 comprises 15 residues.

The V and J genes are TRBV2 and TRBJ1-3; D is ambiguous. V was clipped by 5 bases and J by 0 bases, with 8 bases between them. The CDR3 has 14 residues. In germline, CDR1 is SNHLY, CDR2 FYNNEI. CDR3 in amino acids: CASSPQGSGNTIYF. Here the CDR3 DNA reads TGTGCCAGCAGTCCTCAAGGCTCTGGAAACACCATATATTTT.

There are a few counts of this clone. The chain employs TRBV6-1 and TRBJ1-5; D remains unclear. Trimming stripped 11 bases from V and 0 bases from J, with 8 bases between. Germline CDR1 MNHNS, CDR2 SASEGT. The CDR3 loop spans 12 amino acids. The CDR3: CASGYSNQPQHF. The CDR3 DNA follows: TGTGCCTCGGGGTATAGCAATCAGCCCCAGCATTTT.

The chain uses TRBV18 and TRBJ2-3, with D perhaps TRBD2 (5 bases). CDR1 KGHSH and CDR2 LQKENI come from the germline V gene. Trimming shortened V by 0 bases and J by 2 bases, and 9 bases separated the two germline ends. The CDR3 is 15 amino acids. CDR3 residues: CASSPPAASTDTQYF. The CDR3 DNA follows: TGTGCCAGCTCACCACCAGCGGCTTCCACAGATACGCAGTATTTT.

The rearrangement joins TRBV6-5 to TRBJ1-4; the match to TRBD1 covers 8 bases. J was trimmed by 7 bases and V by 2 bases; bases with no gene match: 6. Germline lookup yields CDR1 MNHEY and CDR2 SVGAGI. CDR3 size: 15 residues. The CDR3 protein is CASSYGQGIPEKLFF. CDR3 bases: TGTGCCAGCAGTTACGGACAGGGTATTCCTGAAAAACTGTTTTTT.

Only a few counts were recorded for this clone. The genes are TRBV12-5 and TRBJ1-2, with D possibly TRBD1 on 5 matching bases. Per germline, CDR1 LGHNT and CDR2 FRNRAP. V was shortened by 8 bases and J by 1 base, with 8 bases between the two germline ends. The CDR3 sequence is 12 residues long. The CDR3, as DNA: TGTGCTAGTCTCGGGGGTAACTATGGCTACACCTTC. Translation: CASLGGNYGYTF.

The rearrangement uses TRBV19 and TRBJ2-1, with unresolved D. CDR3 length equals 11 residues. The germline V and J ends were trimmed by 7 bases and 7 bases, with 8 bases remaining between them. Germline lookup yields CDR1 LNHDA and CDR2 SQIVND (reference sequence). CDR3 region: CASTTSNEQFF. DNA of the CDR3: TGTGCCAGTACCACCTCTAATGAGCAGTTCTTC.

The rearrangement joins TRBV2 to TRBJ2-7; D might be TRBD1 (6 bases). Per the germline V gene, CDR1 is SNHLY and CDR2 is FYNNEI. CDR3 length: 14 amino acids. Deletions cut 4 bases from V and 1 base from J, with 11 bases between. The DNA of the CDR3 is TGTGCCAGCAGTGCCCAGGACAGTTCCTACGAGCAGTACTTC. Translating it yields CASSAQDSSYEQYF.

This clone came up a few times. The V gene is TRBV6-5, the J gene TRBJ2-3; D call uncertain. There are 13 residues in the CDR3. Germline V gives CDR1 MNHEY, CDR2 SVGAGI. Trimming shortened V by 2 bases and J by 0 bases, and 3 bases separated the two germline ends. In DNA form, the CDR3 reads TGTGCCAGCAGTTACGCTAGCACAGATACGCAGTATTTT. As protein: CASSYASTDTQYF.